This T cell receptor beta chain is drawn from a study of blood T cell repertoires in COVID-19. Study at large: Samples of COVID-19 (acute and convalescent) were obtained from the United States, Italy and Spain. T cells, B-cell-depleted T cells, or PBMCs supplied cDNA or gDNA.

The table came from immunoSEQ multiplex PCR; TCRdb's copy has only in-frame clones and leaves some out. Of under 550,000 clones listed, 70% to 90% are singletons. This CDR3 comprises 16 residues. V was shortened by 4 bases and J by 0 bases, with 13 bases between the two germline ends. Germline V gene sequence: CDR1 SGHNT, CDR2 YYREEE (reference sequence). The sequence came from a man aged 18 to 29 with COVID-19, enrolled during active disease. The rearrangement links TRBV5-4 to TRBJ2-2; D uncertain. Sequencing was done on a sample of peripheral blood. CDR3 protein: CASSGRGDANTGELFF. In DNA form, the CDR3 reads TGTGCCAGCAGCGGCCGCGGAGACGCGAACACCGGGGAGCTGTTTTTT.